The source of this TCR beta chain is a study of low-dose radiotherapy and immunotherapy resistance in tumors. On the study more broadly: Treatment of Cohort 1 consisted of 0.5 Gy per fraction every 2 weeks, adding up to 6.5 Gy. Participants in Cohort 2 were given 1 Gy per fraction every two weeks, for 13 Gy over 26 weeks. Patients were treated with intravenous nivolumab at 240 mg every two weeks and were also dosed with ipilimumab at 1 mg/kg every six weeks. The authors gave intravenous cyclophosphamide 200 mg/m2 every two weeks, one day before radiation and immunotherapy.

This clonotype was seen ten or more times. Trimming shortened V by 0 bases and J by 4 bases, and 7 bases separated the two germline ends. The CDR3 covers 12 residues. The germline V gene has CDR1 SQVTM and CDR2 ANQGSEA. PCR amplification of the TCRs was performed with Phusion for 15 to 25 PCR cycles, and it relied on a constant-region primer together with a V-primer adapter. TCRdb itself ran the reads through MiXCR, one entry per CDR3 protein. The sample shows approximately 47,000 distinct CDR3 sequences, over 9.5% of them seen only once. Time point of the sample: before trial treatment. The sequence came from a female donor with ovarian cancer. This sample comprised PBMCs, obtained before treatment. J is TRBJ2-7 and V is TRBV29-1; no clear D. The chain's CDR3 is CSVEDLGYEQYF. The CDR3 region has the DNA TGCAGCGTTGAAGATCTAGGATACGAGCAGTACTTC.